This TCR beta chain is from a study of STAT5B mutations in CD4+ large granular lymphocyte leukemia. Study-wide findings and caveats: 8/27 top patient clones versus 2/35 control clones were TRBV06-family. Without putative leukemic clones, patient CD4-sorted repertoires remained more clonal than healthy CD4+ repertoires.

In the original analysis: Lowest detectable productive clonotype frequency was 2.59 x 10-5. The protocol was immunoSEQ multiplex PCR, while the TCRdb copy is restricted to in-frame clones and leaves out a portion. V and J calls and clone size are as listed in that table; D and trimming were resolved from the DNA. The sample holds around 28,000 clones, 78% seen once. Germline V gene lookup returns CDR1 MDHEN and CDR2 SYDVKM. This CDR3 is built from 16 residues. V lost 3 bases and J lost 7; bases outside the gene matches: 13. Points on this clone: Its cognate antigen is unknown.

The receptor was derived from a human donor in good health. V usage is TRBV28 and J usage is TRBJ2-7, with 9 positions matching TRBD2. Sequencing input: CD4+ T cells from blood buffy coats. CDR3 protein: CASSLFSGRSPREQYF. For the CDR3, the DNA is TGTGCCAGCAGTTTGTTCAGCGGGAGGAGCCCACGGGAGCAGTACTTC. The full variable domain, completed using reference TRBV28 and TRBJ2-7, is DVKVTQSSRYLVKRTGEKVFLECVQDMDHENMFWYRQDPGLGLRLIYFSYDVKMKEKGDIPEGYSVSREKKERFSLILESASTNQTSMYLCASSLFSGRSPREQYFGPGTRLTVT.